Listed here are 18 T cell receptor beta chains from one sample, sequenced in a study of PD-1 blockade in classical Hodgkin lymphoma. Only in-frame clones appear in the TCRdb table, and some are missing; sequencing was by immunoSEQ multiplex PCR. In the table there are 13,000 or so clones, around 80% of which are singletons. Described time point: cycle 4 day 1 (C4D1), after 6 weeks of nivolumab. Every patient relapsed after autologous stem cell transplantation, and brentuximab vedotin exposure varied. This sample comprised peripheral blood mononuclear cells (PBMCs), obtained before the fourth cycle of nivolumab. Receptor source: a human donor with classical Hodgkin lymphoma.

This clone has more than one count but fewer than ten. J is TRBJ1-2 and V is TRBV28, with 7 bases aligning to TRBD1. Per germline, CDR1 MDHEN and CDR2 SYDVKM. The CDR3 has 14 amino acids. V gave up 8 bases and J gave up 4 bases; unmatched junction bases: 10. In DNA, the CDR3 is TGTGCCAGCCTGACAGGGCAGGCCCTCTATGGCTACACCTTC. Encoded protein: CASLTGQALYGYTF.

V is TRBV28 and J is TRBJ1-6, with unresolved D. V lost 8 bases to trimming and J lost 0 bases, with 11 bases between them. CDR1 is MDHEN, CDR2 SYDVKM, per germline. This CDR3 spans 15 amino acids. The CDR3 sequence: CASGTGSSYNSPLHF. DNA for the CDR3: TGTGCCAGCGGTACGGGGAGCTCCTATAATTCACCCCTCCACTTT.

This CDR3 reads CAIARDREYEQYF. As DNA, the CDR3 is TGTGCCATCGCCCGGGACAGGGAGTACGAGCAGTACTTC. This chain joins TRBV10-3 and TRBJ2-7, with 9 bases fitting TRBD1. V shed 8 bases, J shed 4 bases, and the junction held 6 bases outside the gene matches. The CDR3 totals 13 residues. CDR1 and CDR2 (germline): ENHRY, SYGVKD.

The chain employs TRBV15 and TRBJ1-5; no definite D call. The CDR3 contains 14 residues. V lost 1 base to trimming and J lost 11 bases, with 15 bases between them. From germline, CDR1 is LNHNV and CDR2 YYDKDF (reference sequence). In DNA form, the CDR3 reads TGTGCCACCAGCAGAGCAATCATATTCGAGGCCCAGCATTTT. Its protein is CATSRAIIFEAQHF.

This clone showed up just once. The chain combines TRBV19 with TRBJ2-1; no firm D call. Germline V CDR1 and CDR2: LNHDA, SQIVND (reference sequence). The V and J ends lost 11 bases and 5 bases respectively, with 22 bases between them. The CDR3 has 15 amino acids. This chain's CDR3 is CASKQIGGAHNEQFF. CDR3 in DNA: TGTGCCTCGAAACAGATAGGCGGCGCCCACAATGAGCAGTTCTTC.

The chain carries TRBV18 and TRBJ1-4; D possibly corresponds to TRBD1 (5 bases). The germline CDR1 and CDR2 sequences are KGHSH and LQKENI. The CDR3 runs to 14 residues. V gave up 5 bases and J gave up 6 bases, with 13 bases separating them. CDR3: CASSNTGNYEKLFF. CDR3 nucleotide sequence: TGTGCCAGCTCAAACACAGGAAACTATGAAAAACTGTTTTTT.

CDR3 sequence (DNA): TGCGCCAGCAGCCCCGGGACAGGGGACGGAAACACCATATATTTT. Its protein is CASSPGTGDGNTIYF. J is TRBJ1-3 and V is TRBV4-3, with 10 bases fitting TRBD1. The germline V gene has CDR1 LGHNA and CDR2 YSLEER. This CDR3 region has 15 residues. With V trimmed by 4 bases and J by 4 bases, 4 bases remained unmatched.

This clone was picked up one time. The gene calls are TRBV7-2 and TRBJ1-1; no reliable D call. Trimming removed 5 bases from V and 4 bases from J, with 17 bases in between. The germline gives CDR1 SGHTA, CDR2 FQGNSA. The CDR3 consists of 15 residues. CDR3 in DNA: TGTGCCAGCAGCGTCCGCGGCCTTGGGAGCACTGAAGCTTTCTTT. Residues: CASSVRGLGSTEAFF.

This sequence joins TRBV7-8 and TRBJ2-7, with 8 positions matching TRBD2. The germline CDR1 and CDR2 sequences are SGHVS and FQNEAQ. The CDR3 has 14 amino acids. The V gene end was trimmed by 3 bases and the J gene end by 3 bases; junction bases not matched to a gene: 4. CDR3 residues: CASSFELADYEQYF. CDR3 coding DNA: TGTGCCAGCAGCTTTGAACTAGCGGACTACGAGCAGTACTTC.

V usage is TRBV6-6 and J usage is TRBJ2-5; D not certain. The CDR3 extends over 16 amino acids. Germline-derived CDR1 and CDR2 are MNHNY and SVGAGI (reference sequence). Trimming took off 2 bases at V and 2 bases at J, with 15 bases between the two ends. The CDR3 region is CASSYDFVRQQETQYF. The CDR3 DNA follows: TGTGCCAGCAGTTACGATTTCGTTCGACAACAAGAGACCCAGTACTTC.

The J gene is TRBJ2-5, the V gene TRBV28, with no clear D. CDR3 length: 12 amino acids. CDR1 MDHEN and CDR2 SYDVKM come from the germline V gene. V was trimmed by 6 bases and J by 6 bases, leaving 11 bases between them. As DNA, the CDR3 is TGTGCCAGCAGCCGGCTGAGGCAGACCCAGTACTTC. This translates into CASSRLRQTQYF.

The V and J genes are TRBV7-9 and TRBJ2-2; D perhaps matches TRBD1 (6 bases). Trimming removed 8 bases from V and 2 bases from J, with 12 bases in between. CDR3 length: 14 residues. Germline V lookup: CDR1 SEHNR, CDR2 FQNEAQ (reference sequence). CDR3 nucleotide sequence: TGTGCCAGCTCCCTGGGACAAAACACCGGGGAGCTGTTTTTT. This sequence encodes CASSLGQNTGELFF.

V and J are TRBV2 and TRBJ1-1; 8 bases agree with TRBD1. Germline CDR1 SNHLY, CDR2 FYNNEI. V was clipped by 3 bases and J by 1 base; unmatched bases: 4. This CDR3 has 15 residues. The CDR3 DNA is TGTGCCAGCAGTGAGCAGGGGGCAAGGAACACTGAAGCTTTCTTT. The encoded protein is CASSEQGARNTEAFF.

The rearrangement links TRBV6-5 to TRBJ2-5; a possible D gene is TRBD1 (5 bases). Germline V gene sequence: CDR1 MNHEY, CDR2 SVGAGI. The V gene lost 2 bases and the J gene lost 1 base, with 8 bases spanning the gap. The CDR3 is made up of 14 amino acids. CDR3 amino acids: CASSYGAAQETQYF. In DNA, the CDR3 is TGTGCCAGCAGTTACGGGGCGGCCCAAGAGACCCAGTACTTC.

The chain has TRBV7-2 and TRBJ1-4; 10 nucleotides agree with TRBD1. The V gene's germline CDR1 is SGHTA and CDR2 FQGNSA. This CDR3 region has 14 residues. The V and J ends lost 6 bases and 7 bases, in that order; junction bases with no gene match: 5. The CDR3 coding sequence is TGTGCCAGCAGAGGGGACAGGGGTGGTGAAAAACTGTTTTTT. Its translation: CASRGDRGGEKLFF.

The chain couples TRBV28 to TRBJ1-1; maybe TRBD1 (6 bases). Germline V lookup: CDR1 MDHEN, CDR2 SYDVKM. V lost 6 bases and J lost 4, with 21 bases in between. The CDR3 contains 16 residues. CDR3 amino acids: CASRPEGGGIGTEAFF. CDR3 nucleotides: TGTGCCAGCAGGCCTGAGGGGGGTGGGATTGGCACTGAAGCTTTCTTT.

The genes are TRBV6-1 and TRBJ2-1; D not resolved. Germline V gives CDR1 MNHNS, CDR2 SASEGT. CDR3 length: 13 residues. V lost 6 bases to trimming and J lost 6 bases, with 12 bases between them. The CDR3 DNA is TGTGCCAGCAGCCCCCTAGTCTCCAATGAGCAGTTCTTC. This sequence encodes CASSPLVSNEQFF.

This clone was detected only once. This chain uses TRBV7-2 with TRBJ1-5, with 9 bases that match TRBD1. From germline, CDR1 is SGHTA and CDR2 FQGNSA. After removal of 4 bases from V and 2 bases from J, the junction contained 12 bases not matched to a gene. The CDR3 has 18 residues. CDR3: CASSYLGTGTAGNQPQHF. CDR3 bases: TGTGCCAGCAGCTACCTCGGGACAGGGACCGCGGGCAATCAGCCCCAGCATTTT.